Listed here are 17 T cell receptor beta chains from one sample, sequenced in a study of T cell clonality in common variable immunodeficiency. The repertoire was sequenced with immunoSEQ multiplex PCR; TCRdb's copy has only in-frame clones and lacks some. Sampling found 40,000 to 65,000 clones, none seen once. Input material: peripheral blood mononuclear cells. Every receptor here comes from a person between 18 and 75 years old in good health.

In its sample, this clone was seen many times. The read terminates 3 residues before the CDR3 end, so the remaining end is supplied by the germline J gene. This sequence joins TRBV5-4 and TRBJ2-7; 10 bases agree with TRBD1. Trimming at V came to 4 bases and at J to 6 bases, leaving 7 bases not matched to a gene. Germline V CDR1 and CDR2: SGHNT, YYREEE (reference sequence). CDR3 length: 14 amino acids. The CDR3 reads CASSPGQGESEQYF. The sequenced part of the CDR3 DNA is TGTGCCAGCAGCCCCGGACAGGGGGAATCCGAG.

The table lists this clone with many counts. Read sequence stops 3 residues before the CDR3 end, and the germline J gene provides the missing end. The chain uses TRBV20-1 and TRBJ2-7, with D possibly being TRBD1 (6 bases). The CDR3 sequence is 12 residues long. Germline-derived CDR1 and CDR2 are DFQATT and SNEGSKA (reference sequence). The V end lost 5 bases, the J end lost 3 bases, and 11 bases lay between the germline ends. The covered CDR3 bases are TGCAGTGCTCGTTACAGGGACTACGAG. It translates to CSARYRDYE. The whole CDR3 reads CSARYRDYEQYF.

Ten or more counts support this clone. The read terminates 3 residues ahead of where the CDR3 ends, so the germline J gene completes it. V usage is TRBV6-2 or TRBV6-3 and J usage is TRBJ1-2; possibly TRBD1 for D (6 bases). CDR1 and CDR2 (germline): MNHEY, SVGEGT. CDR3 length: 17 amino acids. The sequenced CDR3 bases are TGTGCCAGCAGTTACTCGACGCCCGGACAGACTGGGAGGGGC. It specifies CASSYSTPGQTGRG. The entire CDR3 sequence reads CASSYSTPGQTGRGYTF.

This clone was picked up a small number of times. The sequence runs out 3 residues before the end of the CDR3; the remainder is reconstructed from the germline J gene. This chain joins TRBV7-9 and TRBJ2-7, with 7 positions matching TRBD2. The V segment lost 5 bases and the J segment 6 bases; nucleotides outside the gene matches: 4. This CDR3 comprises 12 residues. CDR1 and CDR2 from the germline V gene are SEHNR and FQNEAQ (reference sequence). CDR3 bases read: TGTGCCAGCAGCCCCAGACTAGCCGAG. Translating gives CASSPRLAE. The complete CDR3 sequence is CASSPRLAEQYF.

In its sample, this clone was seen many times. The CDR3 goes on 3 residues after the read ends, and that part is filled in from the germline J gene. The V and J genes are TRBV18 and TRBJ2-2, with 9 bases fitting TRBD2. V shed 3 bases and J 1 base; nucleotides not matched to a gene: 15. CDR3 length equals 20 residues. Germline CDR1 KGHSH, CDR2 LQKENI. This CDR3 is CASSPVGTSRGQRNTGELFF. The covered CDR3 bases are TGTGCCAGCTCACCCGTTGGGACTAGCCGAGGACAGAGGAACACCGGGGAG.

This clone was detected many times. The DNA ends 3 residues before the CDR3 does, and the rest of the CDR3 is filled in from the germline J gene. The rearrangement links TRBV20-1 to TRBJ2-7, with 7 bases aligning to TRBD2. The CDR3 length is 16 residues. Germline V gene data show CDR1 as DFQATT and CDR2 as SNEGSKA (reference sequence). Trimming at V came to 5 bases and at J to 1 base, leaving 14 bases not matched to a gene. The part of the CDR3 DNA that was read is TGCAGTGCTGGGGGGGGGTGGGGAACCCTGTCCTACGAG. This sequence encodes CSAGGGWGTLSYE. From start to end, the CDR3 is CSAGGGWGTLSYEQYF.

This clone appeared many times. The CDR3 is cut off 3 residues early in the read; its end comes from the germline J gene. The V gene is TRBV14, the J gene TRBJ1-1, with no clear D. The CDR3 extends over 15 amino acids. With 1 base removed from V and 0 bases from J, the gap between germline ends came to 9 bases. Germline V gives CDR1 SGHDN, CDR2 FVKESK. CDR3: CASSQGRHLNTEAFF. CDR3 bases read: TGTGCCAGCAGCCAAGGCAGGCATTTGAACACTGAA.

This clone was found many times. The CDR3 goes on 3 residues after the read ends, and that part is filled in from the germline J gene. The chain links TRBV20-1 to TRBJ1-1; D might be TRBD1 (5 bases). Per germline, CDR1 DFQATT and CDR2 SNEGSKA (reference sequence). The CDR3 is 16 residues long. The covered CDR3 bases are TGCAGGGGGAAGAAGGGGAATGGCGCAGTGAACACTGAA. It codes for CRGKKGNGAVNTE. The CDR3, in full, reads CRGKKGNGAVNTEAFF.

In its sample, this clone was seen many times. The sequence runs out 3 residues before the end of the CDR3; the remainder is reconstructed from the germline J gene. The genes are TRBV5-1 and TRBJ1-1, with D unresolved. Deletions cut 0 bases from V and 6 bases from J, with 12 bases between. Germline V gene lookup returns CDR1 SGHRS and CDR2 YFSETQ. The CDR3 covers 14 residues. This CDR3 is CASSLDQAAPEAFF. Incomplete CDR3 DNA: TGCGCCAGCAGCTTGGATCAGGCAGCCCCTGAA.

This clone was seen more than once but under ten times. CDR3 sequence reads: CASSYLAVSYEAFF. Partial CDR3 DNA: TGTGCCAGCAGTTACTTAGCGGTCTCCTACGAG. J is TRBJ1-1 and V is TRBV6-2 or TRBV6-3; D is ambiguous. The CDR3 end is not reached by the read, which stops 3 residues before it; the germline J gene fills it in. The CDR3 has 14 amino acids. The V gene's germline CDR1 is MNHEY and CDR2 SVGEGT.

This clone was detected many times. The CDR3 extends 3 residues past the end of the read, so its final part is completed from the germline J gene. The chain uses TRBV7-2 and TRBJ2-1; 8 nucleotides line up with TRBD2. Trimming removed 5 bases from V and 4 bases from J; junction bases left unmatched: 7. Germline-derived CDR1 and CDR2 are SGHTA and FQGNSA. There are 15 residues in the CDR3. Incomplete CDR3 DNA: TGTGCCAGCAGCGTGGACGGGACTAGTTACAATGAG. This codes for CASSVDGTSYNE. The whole CDR3 reads CASSVDGTSYNEQFF.

This clone has a handful of counts. From the germline J gene comes the end of the CDR3, since the read stops 3 residues before it. V gene TRBV30 combines with J gene TRBJ2-3; TRBD1 agrees at 8 bases. CDR1 GTSNPN and CDR2 SVGIG come from the germline V gene (reference sequence). This CDR3 is 17 amino acids long. The CDR3 DNA, read in part, is TGTGCCTGGGAAGGGGCAGGGGGCGCAGGGGGCAATCAGCCG. Protein sequence: CAWEGAGGAGGNQP. The entire CDR3 is CAWEGAGGAGGNQPQYF.

This clone was counted many times. The sequence runs out 3 residues before the end of the CDR3; the remainder is reconstructed from the germline J gene. The rearrangement links TRBV9 to TRBJ2-6, with 11 nucleotides matching TRBD2. This CDR3 region has 17 residues. Germline V gene lookup returns CDR1 SGDLS and CDR2 YYNGEE. Losses at the gene ends were 1 base for V and 2 bases for J; bases not matched to a gene: 2. Incomplete CDR3 DNA: TGTGCCAGCAGCGTACGACTAGCGGGAACTGGGGCCAACGTC. This translates into CASSVRLAGTGANV. The complete CDR3 protein is CASSVRLAGTGANVLTF.

This clone was observed many times. The read is 3 residues too short to cover the CDR3 end, so that end is filled in from the germline J gene. This chain connects TRBV14 to TRBJ2-1; 9 nucleotides line up with TRBD1. The CDR3 has 14 residues. Germline CDR1 reads SGHDN; CDR2 reads FVKESK. The V and J ends lost 4 bases and 7 bases, in that order; junction bases with no gene match: 5. The sequenced CDR3 bases are TGTGCCAGCAGCCGAAACAGGGGGCAGAATGAG. Its protein product is CASSRNRGQNE. The full-length CDR3 reads as CASSRNRGQNEQFF.

This clone has ten or more counts. The read ends 3 residues before the CDR3 terminus; that terminus is restored from the germline J gene. This chain links TRBV7-2 with TRBJ2-3, with 7 bases aligning to TRBD1. Trimming took 3 bases from V and 3 from J; bases not matched to a gene: 6. CDR1 and CDR2 (germline): SGHTA, FQGNSA. This CDR3 comprises 15 residues. CDR3 DNA, as far as it was read: TGTGCCAGCAGCTTTAGGGGGACAGAGACAGATACG. As protein: CASSFRGTETDT. In full, the CDR3 reads CASSFRGTETDTQYF.

This clone was recorded at least ten times. The read falls 3 residues short of the CDR3 end, and the missing part is taken from the germline J gene. The chain couples TRBV18 to TRBJ2-2; maybe TRBD1 (6 bases). Germline V CDR1 and CDR2: KGHSH, LQKENI. The CDR3 consists of 16 residues. V dropped 1 base and J dropped 1 base, with 10 bases sitting between them. The CDR3 reads CASSPQGTRNTGELFF. The sequenced CDR3 bases are TGTGCCAGCTCACCACAGGGGACAAGGAACACCGGGGAG.

This clone occurred a few times. From the germline J gene comes the end of the CDR3, since the read stops 3 residues before it. This chain uses TRBV6-2 or TRBV6-3 with TRBJ1-2; unclear D gene. The CDR3 is 14 amino acids. Per germline, CDR1 MNHEY and CDR2 SVGEGT. The DNA read from the CDR3 is TGTGCCAGCAGGGGTCTGCTGGTTAACTACGAC. Amino acid sequence: CASRGLLVNYD. The whole CDR3 sequence is CASRGLLVNYDYTF.